This TCR beta chain derives from a study of blood T cells in healthy people across ages. A J-beta primer mix and a sample-barcoded 5' primer were used in a second PCR of about 7 to 12 cycles. A template-switch adaptor with 12 random nucleotides tagged each cDNA molecule. Via MiXCR, TCRdb re-called the 5' RACE reads, giving one row per CDR3 protein. The profile shows 1 million to 1.2 million distinct CDR3 sequences, roughly two fifths of them singletons. Study-level points and caveats: Across the age range, TCR beta diversity per million T cells fell in a roughly linear way. Possibly confounding the expanded clonotype changes was the fact that donor CMV status was unknown.

Remarks on this clonotype: The target antigen is unknown.

The sequence was obtained from a man aged 18 to 35 in good health. The sequencing sample was made of blood.

CDR3 DNA sequence: TGTGCCATCGGCTGGGGGGGACATGAGCAGTTCTTC. Translation: CAIGWGGHEQFF. The rearrangement links TRBV10-3 to TRBJ2-1; 7 positions match TRBD2. The CDR3 is made up of 12 amino acids. The germline CDR1 and CDR2 sequences are ENHRY and SYGVKD. V shed 8 bases and J 8 bases; nucleotides not matched to a gene: 6.